Listed here are 8 T cell receptor beta chains from one sample, sequenced in a study of T cell responses to AZD1222 COVID-19 vaccine (dated by TCRdb to the early 2020s). Reading the label with the study, this specimen's time point is: about 28 days (+/-7) after the second vaccine dose. This sample's treatment or condition label indicates: meningococcal conjugate vaccine given as trial control. Libraries were made using the immunoSEQ multiplex PCR assay. This immuneACCESS table, as held by TCRdb, lists in-frame sequences with V and J called but not all clones. Of the missing ones, under half trace to an unresolved V gene in checked studies; the others have no known cause. The sample yields over 100,000 clones; approximately 86% were counted once. 2.5% to 4% of the sample goes to the ten largest clones. Source: peripheral blood, taken 28 days after the second dose of the MenACWY control vaccine. Every receptor here comes from an adult who received the MenACWY meningococcal vaccine as a control.

V gene TRBV28 combines with J gene TRBJ2-7; the D gene is possibly TRBD2 (5 bases). V was cut by 6 bases and J by 1 base, with 13 bases left in between. Germline V gene lookup returns CDR1 MDHEN and CDR2 SYDVKM. CDR3 length: 14 residues. CDR3 coding DNA: TGTGCCAGCAGCAACCGAGGACTGTCCTACGAGCAGTACTTC. Translation gives CASSNRGLSYEQYF.

The rearrangement uses TRBV7-2 and TRBJ2-3; D unresolved. Germline-derived CDR1 and CDR2 are SGHTA and FQGNSA. The V end lost 1 base, the J end lost 6 bases, and 14 bases lay between the germline ends. The CDR3 spans 15 residues. In DNA form, the CDR3 reads TGTGCCAGCAGCTTAGAGGCGTGGCCCTCGGATACGCAGTATTTT. It specifies CASSLEAWPSDTQYF.

This clone was recorded a few times. J is TRBJ1-1 and V is TRBV7-2; D perhaps matches TRBD1 (5 bases). CDR3 length: 15 residues. The germline gives CDR1 SGHTA, CDR2 FQGNSA. The V gene lost 5 bases and the J gene lost 4 bases, with 17 bases spanning the gap. The CDR3 spells CASSMTGGAGTEAFF. The CDR3 DNA follows: TGTGCCAGCAGCATGACGGGTGGGGCTGGCACTGAAGCTTTCTTT.

The chain links TRBV15 to TRBJ2-4; TRBD1 matches at 7 bases. The V and J ends lost 5 bases and 0 bases, in that order; junction bases with no gene match: 13. Germline-derived CDR1 and CDR2 are LNHNV and YYDKDF (reference sequence). The CDR3 is 18 amino acids. CDR3 in DNA: TGTGCCACCAGCTCCCGGACAGGCGCGACCTTAGCCAAAAACATTCAGTACTTC. Its translation is CATSSRTGATLAKNIQYF.

This chain connects TRBV7-9 to TRBJ2-7, with 8 bases identical to TRBD1. Losses at the gene ends were 5 bases for V and 3 bases for J; bases not matched to a gene: 9. CDR3 length: 15 residues. Germline V gene sequence: CDR1 SEHNR, CDR2 FQNEAQ (reference sequence). The CDR3 DNA reads TGTGCCAGCAGCCCAGGGGGCGCAGGTAGCTACGAGCAGTACTTC. It translates to CASSPGGAGSYEQYF.

This chain connects TRBV9 to TRBJ1-3, with TRBD1 matching 7 bases. J was trimmed by 2 bases and V by 3 bases; bases with no gene match: 5. CDR3 length: 15 residues. Germline V lookup: CDR1 SGDLS, CDR2 YYNGEE. The DNA of the CDR3 is TGTGCCAGCAGCGCGGGGACAGTCGCTGGAAACACCATATATTTT. The encoded protein is CASSAGTVAGNTIYF. The whole variable domain, filled in from reference TRBV9 and TRBJ1-3, reads DSGVTQTPKHLITATGQRVTLRCSPRSGDLSVYWYQQSLDQGLQFLIQYYNGEERAKGNILERFSAQQFPDLHSELNLSSLELGDSALYFCASSAGTVAGNTIYFGEGSWLTVV.

The chain joins TRBV19 to TRBJ1-2; D might be TRBD1 (5 bases). V was cut by 2 bases and J by 4 bases, with 14 bases left in between. Germline V CDR1 and CDR2: LNHDA, SQIVND (reference sequence). The CDR3 length is 15 residues. The CDR3 DNA reads as TGTGCCAGTAGTATAACGAGGGGCCAGGTCTATGGCTACACCTTC. Its translation: CASSITRGQVYGYTF. Variable domain in full (rest from reference TRBV19 and TRBJ1-2): DGGITQSPKYLFRKEGQNVTLSCEQNLNHDAMYWYRQDPGQGLRLIYYSQIVNDFQKGDIAEGYSVSREKKESFPLTVTSAQKNPTAFYLCASSITRGQVYGYTFGSGTRLTVV.

The chain uses TRBV4-1 and TRBJ1-6, with D hard to call. The V end was cut by 0 bases, the J end by 0 bases, with 15 bases between. The germline V gene has CDR1 MGHRA and CDR2 YSYEKL. The CDR3 runs 19 residues. CDR3 region: CASSQETGRYSSYNSPLHF. CDR3 nucleotides: TGCGCCAGCAGCCAAGAAACGGGCCGGTATAGCTCCTATAATTCACCCCTCCACTTT.